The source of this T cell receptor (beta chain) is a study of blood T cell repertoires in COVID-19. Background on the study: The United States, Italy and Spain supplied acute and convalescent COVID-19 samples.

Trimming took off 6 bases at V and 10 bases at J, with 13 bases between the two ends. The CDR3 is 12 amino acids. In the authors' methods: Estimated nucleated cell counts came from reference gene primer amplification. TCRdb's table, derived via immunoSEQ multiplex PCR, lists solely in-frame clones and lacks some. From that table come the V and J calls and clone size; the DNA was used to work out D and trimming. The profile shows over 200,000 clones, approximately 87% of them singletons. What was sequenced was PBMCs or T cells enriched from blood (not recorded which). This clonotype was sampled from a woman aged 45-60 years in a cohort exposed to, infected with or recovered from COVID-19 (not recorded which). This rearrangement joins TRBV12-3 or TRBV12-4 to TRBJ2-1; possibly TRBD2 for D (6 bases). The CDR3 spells CASSPWRAEQFF. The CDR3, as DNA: TGTGCCAGCAGCCCATGGAGGGCCGAGCAGTTCTTC.